Following are 32 T cell receptor beta chains from one sample sequenced in a study of cytotoxic CD8 clonotypes in ibrutinib-treated CLL. The table came from immunoSEQ multiplex PCR; TCRdb's copy has only in-frame clones and leaves some out. The sample lists around 250,000 clones, under 75% seen once, with roughly 14% in the top ten. Sequenced here: PBMCs, sampled after 24 months of ibrutinib treatment. The receptors originated from a human donor with chronic lymphocytic leukemia.

The chain carries TRBV5-1 and TRBJ1-4; D unclear. Per germline, CDR1 SGHRS and CDR2 YFSETQ. CDR3 length: 14 amino acids. Between the trimmed V and J ends, which lost 4 bases and 3 bases, there was a span of 10 bases. Here the CDR3 DNA reads TGCGCCAGCAGCCCCGGGGTGGCTAATGAAAAACTGTTTTTT. Protein product: CASSPGVANEKLFF.

J is TRBJ2-7 and V is TRBV6-1; D is uncertain. This CDR3 has 10 amino acids. V dropped 6 bases and J dropped 7 bases, with 7 bases sitting between them. Germline V lookup: CDR1 MNHNS, CDR2 SASEGT. CDR3 sequence (DNA): TGTGCCAGCAGGGCGATGGAGCAGTACTTC. Translated: CASRAMEQYF.

V usage is TRBV6-1 and J usage is TRBJ2-1; a weak D match, TRBD2 (6 bases). Trimming shortened V by 0 bases and J by 8 bases, and 20 bases separated the two germline ends. Looked up from germline, CDR1 is MNHNS and CDR2 is SASEGT. The CDR3 totals 17 residues. The CDR3 sequence: CASSEALFGSNRDEQFF. CDR3 nucleotides: TGTGCCAGCAGTGAAGCGCTTTTCGGGAGTAATCGCGATGAGCAGTTCTTC.

V usage is TRBV7-9 and J usage is TRBJ2-5; 11 bases are a match to TRBD1. V lost 4 bases to trimming and J lost 5 bases; unmatched junction nucleotides: 6. The germline V gene encodes CDR1 SEHNR and CDR2 FQNEAQ (reference sequence). This CDR3 is built from 15 residues. The CDR3 loop reads CASSSRTGGRETQYF. CDR3 DNA sequence: TGTGCCAGCAGCTCCCGGACAGGGGGCAGGGAGACCCAGTACTTC. The whole variable domain, remainder taken from reference TRBV7-9 and TRBJ2-5, is DTGVSQNPRHKITKRGQNVTFRCDPISEHNRLYWYRQTLGQGPEFLTYFQNEAQLEKSRLLSDRFSAERPKGSFSTLEIQRTEQGDSAMYLCASSSRTGGRETQYFGPGTRLLVL.

The chain couples TRBV13 to TRBJ2-1; TRBD2 matches 16 bases. The CDR3 is made up of 20 amino acids. CDR1 is PRHDT, CDR2 FYEKMQ, per germline (reference sequence). V gave up 2 bases and J gave up 9 bases; unmatched junction bases: 16. The CDR3 is CASSLTRKLVGTSGRAEQFF. The CDR3 coding sequence is TGTGCCAGCAGCTTAACACGTAAGCTTGTTGGGACTAGCGGGAGGGCTGAGCAGTTCTTC.

The chain employs TRBV27 and TRBJ2-2; D gene uncertain. Germline-derived CDR1 and CDR2 are MNHEY and SMNVEV (reference sequence). Trimming took 5 bases from V and 3 from J, leaving 7 bases between them. This CDR3 contains 13 residues. CDR3: CASSTKDTGELFF. The CDR3 coding sequence is TGTGCCAGCAGTACCAAAGACACCGGGGAGCTGTTTTTT.

The rearrangement links TRBV18 to TRBJ1-1; possibly TRBD1 for D (5 bases). The V end lost 6 bases, the J end lost 0 bases, and 14 bases lay between the germline ends. The CDR3 sequence is 15 residues long. Looked up from germline, CDR1 is KGHSH and CDR2 is LQKENI. The CDR3 reads CASSPVGEMNTEAFF. The CDR3 DNA reads TGTGCCAGCTCCCCGGTGGGGGAGATGAACACTGAAGCTTTCTTT.

The rearrangement links TRBV5-8 to TRBJ2-7, with D perhaps matching TRBD1 (6 bases). Trimming left V 7 bases short and J 2 bases short, with 16 bases between. Germline V gene lookup returns CDR1 SGHTS and CDR2 YDEGEE. The CDR3 spans 14 residues. CDR3 amino acids: CASPSRDTPYEQYF. The CDR3 bases are TGTGCCAGCCCAAGCCGGGACACGCCCTACGAGCAGTACTTC.

V and J are TRBV6-6 and TRBJ2-7; D possibly corresponds to TRBD2 (6 bases). The CDR3 contains 14 residues. V gave up 4 bases and J gave up 2 bases, with 12 bases separating them. CDR1 and CDR2 from the germline V gene are MNHNY and SVGAGI (reference sequence). Here the CDR3 DNA reads TGTGCCAGCAGTTTTGGGACTTTAACCTACGAGCAGTACTTC. Its translation: CASSFGTLTYEQYF.

V gene TRBV9 combines with J gene TRBJ2-7; TRBD2 matches 9 bases. This CDR3 contains 16 residues. Trimming cost V 0 bases and J 2 bases; bases outside gene matches: 6. CDR1 is SGDLS and CDR2 is YYNGEE in the germline V gene. The DNA of the CDR3 is TGTGCCAGCAGCGTAGGTTGGGCGGGAGGGGCCTACGAGCAGTACTTC. Translated, it gives CASSVGWAGGAYEQYF. Full variable domain (remainder filled in from reference TRBV9 and TRBJ2-7): DSGVTQTPKHLITATGQRVTLRCSPRSGDLSVYWYQQSLDQGLQFLIQYYNGEERAKGNILERFSAQQFPDLHSELNLSSLELGDSALYFCASSVGWAGGAYEQYFGPGTRLTVT.

The chain couples TRBV5-1 to TRBJ2-7; 16 nucleotides align to TRBD2. The CDR3 covers 18 residues. The V gene's germline CDR1 is SGHRS and CDR2 YFSETQ. The junction had 16 bases not matched to a gene; V was cut back by 4 bases and J by 9 bases. CDR3 sequence: CASSLGGTSGRVSVGQYF. For the CDR3, the DNA is TGCGCCAGCAGCCTAGGAGGGACTAGCGGGAGGGTTTCGGTGGGGCAGTACTTC.

The chain recombines TRBV27 with TRBJ2-4; D call uncertain. Per germline, CDR1 MNHEY and CDR2 SMNVEV (reference sequence). The ends were cut back, 5 bases at V and 8 bases at J, with 19 bases in the middle. CDR3 length: 15 residues. CDR3 coding DNA: TGTGCCAGCAGTAAACCACGCGTGGGCGGATACATTCAGTACTTC. Translated, it gives CASSKPRVGGYIQYF.

The V gene is TRBV4-3, the J gene TRBJ2-2, with 10 bases that match TRBD2. With V trimmed by 0 bases and J by 7 bases, 5 bases remained unmatched. The germline CDR1 and CDR2 sequences are LGHNA and YSLEER. This CDR3 region has 16 residues. CDR3 sequence reads: CASSQDPLAGVGELFF. The CDR3 DNA is TGCGCCAGCAGCCAAGATCCTCTAGCGGGGGTCGGGGAGCTGTTTTTT.

The chain recombines TRBV9 with TRBJ2-1; D unresolved. In germline, CDR1 is SGDLS, CDR2 YYNGEE. The CDR3 is made up of 16 amino acids. Deletions cut 4 bases from V and 2 bases from J, with 16 bases between. CDR3 protein: CASSPATGNTYNEQFF. The CDR3 DNA reads TGTGCCAGCAGCCCCGCTACCGGAAATACCTACAATGAGCAGTTCTTC.

This clone has a handful of counts. The chain employs TRBV15 and TRBJ1-5; D gene ambiguous. This CDR3 has 14 residues. Germline-derived CDR1 and CDR2 are LNHNV and YYDKDF (reference sequence). V shed 0 bases and J shed 3 bases, with 6 bases lying between them. The CDR3 sequence is CATSRDRHNQPQHF. The CDR3 nucleotides are TGTGCCACCAGCAGAGACAGACACAATCAGCCCCAGCATTTT.

The gene calls are TRBV7-2 and TRBJ1-4; a weak D match, TRBD1 (5 bases). Germline assignment: CDR1 SGHTA and CDR2 FQGNSA. V lost 2 bases and J 11 bases, leaving 12 bases between the germline ends. The CDR3 sequence is 13 residues long. DNA of the CDR3: TGTGCCAGCAGCTTACAGGGACCTGATAAACTGTTTTTT. As protein: CASSLQGPDKLFF.

This chain uses TRBV5-1 with TRBJ1-1; D gene ambiguous. The CDR3 runs 12 residues. The germline CDR1 and CDR2 sequences are SGHRS and YFSETQ. Trimming cost V 0 bases and J 4 bases, with 4 bases left between them. CDR3 DNA sequence: TGCGCCAGCAGCTTGGTCGGCACTGAAGCTTTCTTT. It encodes CASSLVGTEAFF.

The chain recombines TRBV29-1 with TRBJ1-4; D remains ambiguous. Germline loops: CDR1 SQVTM, CDR2 ANQGSEA. The V and J ends lost 8 bases and 7 bases respectively, with 17 bases between them. The CDR3 is 13 residues long. CDR3 residues: CSTPGPRGEKLFF. Here the CDR3 DNA reads TGCAGCACCCCCGGGCCGCGGGGTGAAAAACTGTTTTTT.

Concerning this clone itself: A much larger clone is a single base away; this may be a read error. The chain employs TRBV6-6 and TRBJ2-7; D remains unclear. The V end lost 4 bases, the J end lost 2 bases, and 3 bases lay between the germline ends. CDR3 length equals 11 residues. Germline CDR1 reads MNHNY; CDR2 reads SVGAGI (reference sequence). CDR3: CASSSTYEQYF. The CDR3, as DNA: TGTGCCAGCAGTTCTACCTACGAGCAGTACTTC.

V usage is TRBV7-2 and J usage is TRBJ1-2; maybe TRBD1 (5 bases). Between the trimmed V and J ends, which lost 5 bases and 0 bases, there was a span of 13 bases. The germline CDR1 and CDR2 sequences are SGHTA and FQGNSA. This CDR3 contains 15 residues. CDR3 protein: CASSVGVGANYGYTF. DNA for the CDR3: TGTGCCAGCAGCGTAGGGGTGGGTGCTAACTATGGCTACACCTTC.

The genes are TRBV5-1 and TRBJ2-7; 8 bases align to TRBD2. There are 15 residues in the CDR3. J gave up 5 bases and V 3 bases, and 10 bases lay outside the gene matches. CDR1 and CDR2 (germline): SGHRS, YFSETQ. The CDR3 sequence is CASSSTLAGIDEQYF. CDR3 coding DNA: TGCGCCAGCAGCTCGACTTTAGCGGGAATTGACGAGCAGTACTTC.

The chain carries TRBV27 and TRBJ2-1; D ambiguous. CDR3 size: 16 residues. CDR1 is MNHEY, CDR2 SMNVEV, per germline (reference sequence). V dropped 6 bases and J dropped 7 bases, with 22 bases sitting between them. The DNA for the CDR3 is TGTGCCAGCAGGGGCCTCGGCGGTTGGGCCGGGAATGAGCAGTTCTTC. Amino acid sequence: CASRGLGGWAGNEQFF.

The chain has TRBV19 and TRBJ1-5; no definite D call. Trimming pared 2 bases from V and 4 bases from J, leaving 9 bases between. CDR1 is LNHDA, CDR2 SQIVND, per germline (reference sequence). There are 14 residues in the CDR3. The CDR3 region has the DNA TGTGCCAGTAGTATATTACGGGGTAATCAGCCCCAGCATTTT. Translating it yields CASSILRGNQPQHF.

The table lists this clone with a few counts. The chain uses TRBV5-5 and TRBJ2-5; TRBD2 aligns across 7 bases. Germline V lookup: CDR1 SGHKS, CDR2 YYEKEE (reference sequence). This CDR3 spans 12 amino acids. V trimming: 5 bases; J trimming: 3 bases; junction bases outside the gene matches: 1. The CDR3 here is CASRAGEETQYF. The CDR3 nucleotides are TGTGCCAGCAGGGCGGGAGAAGAGACCCAGTACTTC. Full variable domain (remainder filled in from reference TRBV5-5 and TRBJ2-5): DAGVTQSPTHLIKTRGQQVTLRCSPISGHKSVSWYQQVLGQGPQFIFQYYEKEERGRGNFPDRFSARQFPNYSSELNVNALLLGDSALYLCASRAGEETQYFGPGTRLLVL.

The V gene is TRBV19, the J gene TRBJ2-7; TRBD1 agrees at 7 bases. CDR3 size: 13 residues. The germline CDR1 and CDR2 sequences are LNHDA and SQIVND (reference sequence). The trim removed 5 bases at V and 3 bases at J, leaving 4 bases unmatched. The DNA of the CDR3 is TGTGCCAGTAGTGAGGGACAGATCTACGAGCAGTACTTC. Protein sequence: CASSEGQIYEQYF. The whole variable domain, remainder taken from reference TRBV19 and TRBJ2-7, is DGGITQSPKYLFRKEGQNVTLSCEQNLNHDAMYWYRQDPGQGLRLIYYSQIVNDFQKGDIAEGYSVSREKKESFPLTVTSAQKNPTAFYLCASSEGQIYEQYFGPGTRLTVT.

The chain recombines TRBV7-3 with TRBJ2-5; either TRBD1 or TRBD2 may supply D (6 bases each). The germline CDR1 and CDR2 sequences are SGHTA and FQGTGA. This CDR3 is built from 18 residues. Trimming removed 2 bases from V and 2 bases from J, with 21 bases in between. CDR3 sequence: CASSLVGGAAGEQETQYF. For the CDR3, the DNA is TGTGCCAGCAGCTTAGTAGGAGGGGCGGCAGGGGAACAAGAGACCCAGTACTTC.

The chain has TRBV30 and TRBJ2-7; D remains unclear. There are 13 residues in the CDR3. Trimming shortened V by 1 base and J by 4 bases, and 11 bases separated the two germline ends. The germline gives CDR1 GTSNPN, CDR2 SVGIG (reference sequence). The CDR3 nucleotides are TGTGCCTGGAGTGAAGTCAACTGGTACGAGCAGTACTTC. Protein product: CAWSEVNWYEQYF.

This clone was detected many times. V usage is TRBV5-5 and J usage is TRBJ2-7; D is ambiguous. Looked up from germline, CDR1 is SGHKS and CDR2 is YYEKEE (reference sequence). Between the trimmed V and J ends, which lost 1 base and 0 bases, there was a span of 5 bases. The CDR3 loop spans 13 amino acids. The DNA of the CDR3 is TGTGCCAGCAGCTTGATAAGCTCCTACGAGCAGTACTTC. Protein: CASSLISSYEQYF.

The chain combines TRBV30 with TRBJ2-1; 7 bases are a match to TRBD2. The CDR3 is made up of 12 amino acids. Losses at the gene ends were 6 bases for V and 15 bases for J; bases not matched to a gene: 14. The germline V gene has CDR1 GTSNPN and CDR2 SVGIG (reference sequence). CDR3 in amino acids: CACQWVSGKVFF. The CDR3, as DNA: TGTGCCTGTCAATGGGTCAGCGGGAAAGTGTTCTTC.

About this clone itself: The germline gene is not matched at one end of the junction; a read error may be the cause. The chain joins TRBV7-9 to TRBJ2-5, with unresolved D. The CDR3 has 14 residues. Germline V gene sequence: CDR1 SEHNR, CDR2 FQNEAQ (reference sequence). DNA for the CDR3: TGTGCCAGCAGTTTAGTCGGGCCCCGAGAGACCCAGTACTTC. It yields the protein CASSLVGPRETQYF.

The V call is TRBV5-4, the J call TRBJ2-3, with TRBD2 matching over 12 bases. The germline gives CDR1 SGHNT, CDR2 YYREEE (reference sequence). With V trimmed by 4 bases and J by 2 bases, 5 bases remained unmatched. The CDR3 length is 16 residues. The CDR3 loop reads CASSPRLAGVTDTQYF. DNA of the CDR3: TGTGCCAGCAGCCCCCGACTAGCGGGGGTCACAGATACGCAGTATTTT.

V and J are TRBV27 and TRBJ2-7, with D maybe TRBD2 (5 bases). The CDR3 is 13 amino acids. The germline V and J ends were trimmed by 3 bases and 2 bases, with 8 bases remaining between them. CDR1 MNHEY and CDR2 SMNVEV come from the germline V gene (reference sequence). The CDR3 loop is CASSFGEAYEQYF. As DNA, the CDR3 is TGTGCCAGCAGTTTCGGGGAAGCCTACGAGCAGTACTTC.